These 26 T cell receptor beta chains were sequenced from one sample in a study of cytomegalovirus exposure and HLA in healthy donors. Both 60 Vbeta primers and 13 Jbeta primers went into the PCR. The protocol was immunoSEQ multiplex PCR, while the TCRdb copy is restricted to in-frame clones and leaves out a portion. The data hold approximately 160,000 clones, with roughly 76% observed a single time. The sequencing input was PBMCs. Receptor source: a human donor in good health.

The CDR3 nucleotides read TGTGCCAGCAGCCCAGGGGGAAACACCATATATTTT. Its protein is CASSPGGNTIYF. The chain is built from TRBV6-5 and TRBJ1-3; maybe TRBD1 (5 bases). Germline V gene lookup returns CDR1 MNHEY and CDR2 SVGAGI. The CDR3 runs to 12 residues. V was shortened by 6 bases and J by 4 bases, with 7 bases between the two germline ends.

This clone has just one count. The same CDR3 is also encoded by other DNA sequences in this sample. The V call is TRBV5-1, the J call TRBJ1-2; maybe TRBD1 (5 bases). The CDR3 is 14 residues long. Trimming shortened V by 0 bases and J by 0 bases, and 6 bases separated the two germline ends. The germline V gene encodes CDR1 SGHRS and CDR2 YFSETQ. The CDR3 region has the DNA TGCGCCAGCAGCTTGGGGGGCACTAACTATGGCTACACCTTC. It encodes CASSLGGTNYGYTF.

The rearrangement links TRBV7-9 to TRBJ2-1; TRBD2 agrees at 7 bases. Germline CDR1 reads SEHNR; CDR2 reads FQNEAQ (reference sequence). The V and J ends lost 5 bases and 8 bases, in that order; junction bases with no gene match: 12. This CDR3 has 15 amino acids. CDR3 in amino acids: CASSPPLLAADEQFF. CDR3 in DNA: TGTGCCAGCAGCCCTCCCTTGCTAGCGGCGGATGAGCAGTTCTTC.

The chain is built from TRBV29-1 and TRBJ2-1, with D maybe TRBD2 (7 bases). The V end lost 8 bases, the J end lost 8 bases, and 19 bases lay between the germline ends. This CDR3 is built from 13 residues. Germline V gene sequence: CDR1 SQVTM, CDR2 ANQGSEA. CDR3: CSTRGAVKDEQFF. CDR3 in DNA: TGCAGCACACGGGGGGCTGTGAAGGATGAGCAGTTCTTC.

This chain joins TRBV6-6 and TRBJ2-2; 13 bases match TRBD2. CDR1 and CDR2 (germline): MNHNY, SVGAGI (reference sequence). Trimming cost V 6 bases and J 5 bases; bases outside gene matches: 6. This CDR3 contains 16 residues. In DNA form, the CDR3 reads TGTGCCAGCAGCCCAGAACTAGCGGGGGGGACCGGGGAGCTGTTTTTT. Translating gives CASSPELAGGTGELFF.

This clone occurred a few times. V is TRBV6-7 and J is TRBJ2-7; TRBD2 aligns across 7 bases. TRBV6-7 is treated as an ORF (open reading frame) with a function not yet certain. The CDR3 has 14 residues. V gave up 6 bases and J gave up 0 bases; unmatched junction bases: 5. The CDR3: CASSTPGGSYEQYF. The CDR3 DNA reads TGTGCCAGCAGCACCCCGGGGGGCTCCTACGAGCAGTACTTC.

The chain employs TRBV7-7 and TRBJ2-7; D unclear. This CDR3 has 12 amino acids. Germline loops: CDR1 SSHAT, CDR2 FNYEAQ (reference sequence). V dropped 3 bases and J dropped 2 bases, with 5 bases sitting between them. CDR3 bases: TGTGCCAGCAGCTTCACAGCCTACGAGCAGTACTTC. This encodes CASSFTAYEQYF.

The chain joins TRBV6-5 to TRBJ1-2; 10 bases agree with TRBD1. The trim removed 0 bases at V and 6 bases at J, leaving 7 bases unmatched. The CDR3 contains 16 residues. The germline V gene has CDR1 MNHEY and CDR2 SVGAGI. The CDR3 loop reads CASSYSILGTGDGYTF. The CDR3 nucleotides are TGTGCCAGCAGTTACTCGATCCTCGGGACAGGGGATGGCTACACCTTC.

Only one count was recorded for this clone. V usage is TRBV25-1 and J usage is TRBJ1-1; TRBD1 might be the D (6 bases). The CDR3 extends over 15 amino acids. V was pared by 3 bases and J by 0 bases, with 11 bases between. Germline lookup yields CDR1 MGHDK and CDR2 SYGVNS. The CDR3 loop reads CASSDLGQLNTEAFF. The CDR3, as DNA: TGTGCCAGCAGTGACCTAGGACAGTTGAACACTGAAGCTTTCTTT.

This chain joins TRBV27 and TRBJ1-1, with TRBD1 as a possible D gene (6 bases). Germline V gene lookup returns CDR1 MNHEY and CDR2 SMNVEV (reference sequence). This CDR3 is built from 15 residues. Trimming cost V 2 bases and J 0 bases, with 10 bases left between them. The CDR3 DNA follows: TGTGCCAGCAGTTTAGTGACAGGCATGAACACTGAAGCTTTCTTT. This encodes CASSLVTGMNTEAFF.

This chain uses TRBV6-1 with TRBJ2-7; 7 positions agree with TRBD1. CDR1 MNHNS and CDR2 SASEGT come from the germline V gene. This CDR3 has 11 residues. After removal of 8 bases from V and 2 bases from J, the junction contained 0 bases not matched to a gene. CDR3 amino acids: CASGTAYEQYF. The DNA of the CDR3 is TGTGCCAGCGGGACAGCCTACGAGCAGTACTTC.

This chain links TRBV9 with TRBJ2-2; D is possibly TRBD1 (5 bases). This CDR3 contains 16 residues. Trimming took 0 bases from V and 4 from J, leaving 13 bases between them. Germline V lookup: CDR1 SGDLS, CDR2 YYNGEE. The CDR3, as DNA: TGTGCCAGCAGCGTAGGGAGAATTGGGGCCACCGGGGAGCTGTTTTTT. Amino acids: CASSVGRIGATGELFF.

The chain joins TRBV14 to TRBJ2-5; 9 nucleotides align to TRBD1. The CDR3 runs 13 residues. Trimming cost V 1 base and J 10 bases; bases outside gene matches: 4. Germline V CDR1 and CDR2: SGHDN, FVKESK. In nucleotides, the CDR3 is TGTGCCAGCAGCCAAGTCTGGACAGGGGACCAGTACTTC. As protein: CASSQVWTGDQYF.

The gene calls are TRBV9 and TRBJ2-7; TRBD2 agrees at 8 bases. The trim removed 4 bases at V and 1 base at J, leaving 4 bases unmatched. The germline V gene encodes CDR1 SGDLS and CDR2 YYNGEE. The CDR3 totals 14 residues. CDR3 in DNA: TGTGCCAGCAGCCTCCGGGGGGGGTCCTACGAGCAGTACTTC. Protein product: CASSLRGGSYEQYF.

The genes are TRBV19 and TRBJ2-3; 9 bases match TRBD2. The CDR3 totals 18 residues. Losses at the gene ends were 2 bases for V and 1 base for J; bases not matched to a gene: 10. The V gene's germline CDR1 is LNHDA and CDR2 SQIVND (reference sequence). CDR3 coding DNA: TGTGCCAGTAGTATACGGCTAGCGGGGAGTAGGGGCACAGATACGCAGTATTTT. Its translation is CASSIRLAGSRGTDTQYF. The whole variable domain, remainder taken from reference TRBV19 and TRBJ2-3, is DGGITQSPKYLFRKEGQNVTLSCEQNLNHDAMYWYRQDPGQGLRLIYYSQIVNDFQKGDIAEGYSVSREKKESFPLTVTSAQKNPTAFYLCASSIRLAGSRGTDTQYFGPGTRLTVL.

This chain uses TRBV9 with TRBJ2-5, with TRBD2 matching over 11 bases. V was pared by 0 bases and J by 0 bases, with 10 bases of the junction left unmatched. Germline lookup yields CDR1 SGDLS and CDR2 YYNGEE. The CDR3 covers 19 residues. The CDR3 loop reads CASSVATSTSGGYQETQYF. The CDR3 DNA sequence: TGTGCCAGCAGCGTAGCTACTTCAACTAGCGGGGGATACCAAGAGACCCAGTACTTC.

The V call is TRBV19, the J call TRBJ2-1; 9 nucleotides agree with TRBD1. Germline CDR1 LNHDA, CDR2 SQIVND (reference sequence). Trimming removed 7 bases from V and 4 bases from J; junction bases left unmatched: 11. This CDR3 is built from 16 residues. CDR3 DNA sequence: TGTGCCAGTAAATCGACAGGGGGGGCGACATACAATGAGCAGTTCTTC. Translated: CASKSTGGATYNEQFF.

The chain carries TRBV12-5 and TRBJ2-7; 8 bases align to TRBD1. Germline-derived CDR1 and CDR2 are LGHNT and FRNRAP. V gave up 1 base and J gave up 4 bases; unmatched junction bases: 6. The CDR3 sequence is 15 residues long. The CDR3 DNA reads as TGTGCTAGTGGTTTGGGAAGAGACAGGGGTTACGAGCAGTACTTC. Encoded protein: CASGLGRDRGYEQYF.

The CDR3: CASSLELTVYGYTF. The CDR3 DNA is TGCGCCAGCAGCTTGGAACTGACAGTATATGGCTACACCTTC. The gene calls are TRBV5-1 and TRBJ1-2, with D possibly matching TRBD1 (5 bases). The CDR3 is 14 amino acids. Between the trimmed V and J ends, which lost 0 bases and 5 bases, there was a span of 11 bases. From germline, CDR1 is SGHRS and CDR2 YFSETQ.

The V call is TRBV7-3, the J call TRBJ2-1; 10 nucleotides match TRBD2. This CDR3 has 16 amino acids. The V segment lost 3 bases and the J segment 10 bases; nucleotides outside the gene matches: 12. Germline CDR1 and CDR2: SGHTA and FQGTGA. The CDR3 spells CASSLMGLATLGEQFF. CDR3 nucleotides: TGTGCCAGCAGCTTGATGGGACTAGCGACCCTCGGGGAGCAGTTCTTC.

The chain recombines TRBV20-1 with TRBJ2-1; D might be TRBD2 (5 bases). V gave up 3 bases and J gave up 14 bases, with 8 bases separating them. The CDR3 sequence is 9 residues long. The germline V gene has CDR1 DFQATT and CDR2 SNEGSKA (reference sequence). The CDR3: CSARVGEFF. CDR3 sequence (DNA): TGCAGTGCTAGGGTCGGGGAGTTCTTC.

In its sample, this clone was seen once. The chain links TRBV4-3 to TRBJ1-1, with 7 nucleotides matching TRBD1. V was clipped by 5 bases and J by 1 base; unmatched bases: 4. CDR1 and CDR2 from the germline V gene are LGHNA and YSLEER. The CDR3 is 14 residues long. Here the CDR3 DNA reads TGCGCCAGCAGCTCCCGGGACAGGAACACTGAAGCTTTCTTT. This encodes CASSSRDRNTEAFF.

V is TRBV27 and J is TRBJ1-1; unclear D gene. Trimming left V 4 bases short and J 1 base short, with 13 bases between. The V gene's germline CDR1 is MNHEY and CDR2 SMNVEV (reference sequence). The CDR3 runs to 15 residues. CDR3: CASSYTGFGNTEAFF. The CDR3 region has the DNA TGTGCCAGCAGTTATACGGGTTTTGGGAACACTGAAGCTTTCTTT.

The rearrangement joins TRBV4-1 to TRBJ2-3; D call uncertain. The germline CDR1 and CDR2 sequences are MGHRA and YSYEKL. Trimming took 2 bases from V and 2 from J, leaving 2 bases between them. CDR3 length: 12 amino acids. This CDR3 reads CASSQLTDTQYF. As DNA, the CDR3 is TGCGCCAGCAGCCAACTCACAGATACGCAGTATTTT.

This clone was detected only once. V gene TRBV10-3 combines with J gene TRBJ1-2; no clear D gene. Per the germline V gene, CDR1 is ENHRY and CDR2 is SYGVKD. The CDR3 is 19 residues long. V was pared by 1 base and J by 4 bases, with 25 bases between. In DNA, the CDR3 is TGTGCCATCAGTGAGTGGAGTCCGCGTGATTTTTTGGGAGCCTATGGCTACACCTTC. Residues: CAISEWSPRDFLGAYGYTF.

This clone has a handful of counts. The CDR3 spells CASSTVSGSGQYSNQPQHF. The CDR3 bases are TGTGCCAGCAGCACAGTGTCAGGGTCCGGACAATATAGCAATCAGCCCCAGCATTTT. The chain recombines TRBV7-8 with TRBJ1-5; D may be TRBD1 (5 bases). The CDR3 has 19 residues. Germline-derived CDR1 and CDR2 are SGHVS and FQNEAQ. V was shortened by 5 bases and J by 0 bases, with 23 bases between the two germline ends.